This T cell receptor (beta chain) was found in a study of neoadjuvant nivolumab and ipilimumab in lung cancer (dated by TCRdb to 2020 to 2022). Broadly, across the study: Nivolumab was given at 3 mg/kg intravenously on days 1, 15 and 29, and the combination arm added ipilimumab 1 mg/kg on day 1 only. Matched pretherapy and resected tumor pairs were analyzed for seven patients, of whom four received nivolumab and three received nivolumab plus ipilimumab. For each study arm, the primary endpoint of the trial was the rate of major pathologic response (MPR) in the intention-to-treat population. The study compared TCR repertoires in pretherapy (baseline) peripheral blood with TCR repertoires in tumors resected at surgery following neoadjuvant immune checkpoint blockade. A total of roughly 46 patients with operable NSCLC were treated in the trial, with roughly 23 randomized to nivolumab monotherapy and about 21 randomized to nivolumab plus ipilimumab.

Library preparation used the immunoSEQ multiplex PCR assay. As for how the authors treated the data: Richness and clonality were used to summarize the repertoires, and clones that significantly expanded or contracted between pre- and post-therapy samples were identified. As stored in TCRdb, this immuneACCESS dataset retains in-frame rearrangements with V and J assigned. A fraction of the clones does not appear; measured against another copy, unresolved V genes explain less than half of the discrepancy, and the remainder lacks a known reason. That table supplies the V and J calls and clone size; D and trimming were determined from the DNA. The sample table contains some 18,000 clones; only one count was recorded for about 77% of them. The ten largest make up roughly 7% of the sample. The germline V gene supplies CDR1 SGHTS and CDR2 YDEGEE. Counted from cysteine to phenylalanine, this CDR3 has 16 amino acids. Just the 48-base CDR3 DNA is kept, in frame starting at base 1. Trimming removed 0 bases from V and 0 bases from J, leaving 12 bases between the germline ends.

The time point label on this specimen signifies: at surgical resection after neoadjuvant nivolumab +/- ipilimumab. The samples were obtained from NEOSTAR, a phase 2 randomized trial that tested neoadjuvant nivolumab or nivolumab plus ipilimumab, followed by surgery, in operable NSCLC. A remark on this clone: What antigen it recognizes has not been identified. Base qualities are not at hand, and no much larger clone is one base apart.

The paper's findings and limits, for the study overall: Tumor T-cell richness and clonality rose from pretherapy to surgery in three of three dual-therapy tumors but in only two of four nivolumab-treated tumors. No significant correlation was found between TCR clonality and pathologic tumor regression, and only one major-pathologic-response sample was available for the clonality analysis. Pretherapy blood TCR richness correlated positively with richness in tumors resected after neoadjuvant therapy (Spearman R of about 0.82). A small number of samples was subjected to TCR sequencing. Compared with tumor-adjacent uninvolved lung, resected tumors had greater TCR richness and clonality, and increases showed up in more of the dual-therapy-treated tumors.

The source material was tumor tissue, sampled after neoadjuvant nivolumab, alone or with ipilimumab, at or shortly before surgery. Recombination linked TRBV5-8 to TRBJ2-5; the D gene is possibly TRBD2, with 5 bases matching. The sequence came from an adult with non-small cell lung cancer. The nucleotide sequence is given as TGTGCCAGCAGCTTGGGGACGGGGAATTACCAAGAGACCCAGTACTTC. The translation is CASSLGTGNYQETQYF.